This T cell receptor (beta chain) was found in a study of blood T cells in healthy people across ages (dated by TCRdb to the mid-2010s). Looking at the study overall: In model experiments, roughly one uniquely barcoded TCR beta cDNA molecule per two T cells was captured by template switching. Using deep sequencing normalized with unique cDNA molecular identifiers, the study measured how TCR beta repertoire diversity changes with age. Donors were grouped into four age groups: young (average 16 years), middle-aged (under 40), aged (roughly 67) and long-lived (about 82). To avoid experimental bias, donors of different ages were randomly spread across the sequencing lanes. For two donors (one aged 18 to 30 and one aged 80 or older), the study analyzed two additional independent replicas of 1 million unique cDNA reads from the same blood draw. Points the paper makes about the study in general: The CMV infection status of donors was not known, potentially confounding age-related changes in expanded clonotypes. The percentage of naive T cells measured by flow cytometry correlated strongly with observed TCR beta diversity. As age increased, observed TCR beta diversity per million T cells dropped in a roughly linear way, and a significant reduction was already evident by age 40. Total diversity estimates from one million sequenced T cells were considered lower bounds and underestimates. Because profiling used bulk unsorted PBMCs, naive and antigen-experienced compartments could not be compared conclusively. The long-lived group showed more naive CD4+ T cells, fewer expanded clones and increased TCR diversity than the aged group, suggesting age selection.

About this clonotype: This clone's antigen is unknown. No qualities accompany the bases; no much larger clone lies one base away.

Libraries were built with 5' RACE. Sequencing was performed on an Illumina HiSeq 2500. A second 7 to 11 cycle PCR used a sample-barcoded 5' primer and a J-beta primer mix. Each TCR beta cDNA molecule received a unique molecular identifier from a template-switch 5' adaptor carrying 12 random nucleotides. At least 2.5 million CDR3-containing paired-end reads were obtained from each sample. The Mint cDNA synthesis kit, primed by a TRBC-specific oligonucleotide, was used to synthesize first-strand cDNA from all RNA. Following uracil-DNA glycosylase treatment, a first 18-cycle PCR with universal primers M1SS and BC2_uni_R was performed on all cDNA. Regarding the original processing steps: For normalization, 1 million high-quality reads, each with a distinct molecular identifier, were randomly selected from each sample. Instead of being binned into consensus sequences, reads with shared molecular identifiers were discarded. CDR3 identification, clonotype clustering and error correction used MiTCR with a Q25 quality threshold and the strictest error-elimination algorithm. Lower-bound total TCR beta diversity was estimated with a nonparametric unseen species model using Euler transformation. TCRdb handled the public reads itself, with Q25 trimming in fastp and clone calling in MiXCR, and kept productive beta chains. Rows with one shared CDR3 protein collapse into an entry with the most common genes and DNA. These V and J calls rely on TCRdb rather than the paper's analysis. In all, the sample holds some 900,000 distinct CDR3 sequences, and under 35% of those were seen once. Approximately 15% of the sample is in the top ten clones.

Systemically healthy Caucasian individuals from Russia, 35 to 50 in total and aged roughly 6 to 100 years, were included as donors. Approximately 9.7 milliliters of peripheral blood were drawn from each donor into EDTA-treated Vacutainer tubes. Ficoll-Paque density-gradient centrifugation was used to isolate PBMCs, with at least 7 million obtained per sample. Trizol reagent was used to extract total RNA from PBMCs, with at least 5.5 micrograms per sample. The percentages of naive CD45RAhigh/CD27high T cells were determined by flow cytometry on a PBMC aliquot from every donor. V was cut back by 6 bases and J by 4 bases, leaving a gap of 16 bases between them. The germline V gene provides CDR1 SGHTA and CDR2 FQGNSA. Taken from cysteine to phenylalanine, the CDR3 has 16 residues. Of all the DNA, just the CDR3 is kept, 48 bases in frame from base 1.

The chain uses TRBV7-2 and TRBJ2-6; no D segment can be confidently identified. The receptor comes from a woman of 80 years or more in good health. Sequenced sample: blood. CDR3 reads: CASSPAFAQGANVLTF. The DNA is TGTGCCAGCAGTCCCGCCTTTGCCCAGGGGGCCAACGTCCTGACTTTC.